These T cell receptor beta chains were read from a single sample in a study of blood T cell repertoires in COVID-19. Produced via immunoSEQ multiplex PCR; TCRdb's table is partial and in-frame only. This sample has fewer than 130,000 clones, with 70% to 90% found just once. The source material was peripheral blood. Source of these receptors: a human donor in a cohort sampled during active COVID-19. Both conserved end residues are part of each CDR3. A D gene is named only where the DNA matches it firmly. The size field is filled for only some rows; it gives once, few, many or a size class.

v_gene,abundance,j_gene,d_gene,CDR3aa,CDR3nt
TRBV27,-,TRBJ2-1,TRBD1,CASSEGQAYNEQFF,TGTGCCAGCAGTGAGGGACAGGCCTACAATGAGCAGTTCTTC
TRBV28,-,TRBJ2-3,TRBD2,CASSLRLAGAASTDTQYF,TGTGCCAGCAGTTTAAGACTAGCGGGGGCTGCTAGCACAGATACGCAGTATTTT
TRBV2,-,TRBJ2-2,TRBD1,CASSDRTGRTNTGELFF,TGTGCCAGCAGTGACCGGACAGGCCGAACTAACACCGGGGAGCTGTTTTTT
TRBV10-2,few,TRBJ2-5,TRBD1,CASSSTGAGETQYF,TGCGCCAGCAGTTCTACAGGGGCAGGAGAGACCCAGTACTTC
TRBV6-5,-,TRBJ2-7,-,CASSYDTTGVYEQYF,TGTGCCAGCAGTTATGACACAACCGGGGTCTACGAGCAGTACTTC
TRBV10-3,-,TRBJ2-1,TRBD1,CAISDLGQGASGNEQFF,TGTGCCATCAGTGACTTGGGACAGGGGGCCTCAGGCAATGAGCAGTTCTTC
TRBV19,-,TRBJ2-1,TRBD2,CASRAGLAEGNEQFF,TGTGCCAGTAGGGCTGGACTAGCGGAGGGAAATGAGCAGTTCTTC
TRBV2,medium-sized,TRBJ1-2,TRBD1,CASSEEGTGVGYTF,TGTGCCAGCAGTGAAGAAGGGACAGGGGTCGGCTACACCTTC
TRBV5-1,-,TRBJ2-3,-,CASSLLASKDTQYF,TGCGCCAGCAGCTTGCTAGCTTCAAAGGATACGCAGTATTTT
TRBV7-2,-,TRBJ2-7,-,CASSDRYEQYF,TGTGCCAGCAGCGACAGGTACGAGCAGTACTTC
TRBV27,-,TRBJ2-5,-,CASSFQGPQETQYF,TGTGCCAGCAGCTTTCAGGGTCCGCAAGAGACCCAGTACTTC
TRBV10-3,-,TRBJ2-7,TRBD1,CAISEDRDVNEQYF,TGTGCCATCAGTGAAGACAGGGACGTCAACGAGCAGTACTTC
TRBV20-1,-,TRBJ1-2,-,CSALGDYGYTF,TGCAGTGCCCTAGGGGACTATGGCTACACCTTC
TRBV20-1,-,TRBJ1-2,-,CSARAGYGYTF,TGCAGTGCTAGGGCTGGCTATGGCTACACCTTC
TRBV7-9,-,TRBJ1-4,-,CASSLGATNEKLFF,TGTGCCAGCAGCTTGGGCGCAACTAATGAAAAACTGTTTTTT
TRBV6-5,-,TRBJ1-2,-,CASSLLVNYGYTF,TGTGCCAGCAGCCTCCTTGTTAACTATGGCTACACCTTC
TRBV18,-,TRBJ2-5,TRBD1,CASSPPETGSGGTQYF,TGTGCCAGCTCACCCCCGGAGACAGGGTCAGGCGGGACCCAGTACTTC
TRBV3-1/TRBV3-2,-,TRBJ1-1,TRBD1,CASSSLSRTGRVRNTEAFF,TGTGCCAGCAGCTCACTTTCCCGGACAGGGCGGGTGAGGAACACTGAAGCTTTCTTT
TRBV4-2,-,TRBJ2-4,-,CASSPPGEYIQYF,TGTGCCAGCAGCCCTCCGGGAGAGTACATTCAGTACTTC
TRBV4-3,-,TRBJ2-1,-,CASSPFGVRTYNEQFF,TGCGCCAGCAGCCCCTTCGGGGTAAGGACCTACAATGAGCAGTTCTTC
TRBV14,-,TRBJ1-2,-,CASSQGTGNYGYTF,TGTGCCAGCAGCCAAGGTACAGGGAACTATGGCTACACCTTC
TRBV7-3,-,TRBJ2-1,TRBD2,CASSLTAGRQHNEQFF,TGTGCCAGCAGCTTAACAGCGGGGCGACAACACAATGAGCAGTTCTTC
TRBV3-1/TRBV3-2,-,TRBJ2-1,TRBD2,CASSPPVSSGRIWNEQFF,TGTGCCAGCAGCCCTCCTGTATCGAGCGGGAGAATTTGGAATGAGCAGTTCTTC
TRBV6-5,-,TRBJ2-2,TRBD1,CAVGGTGVTGELFF,TGTGCCGTAGGAGGGACAGGGGTCACCGGGGAGCTGTTTTTT
TRBV27,-,TRBJ2-5,TRBD2,CASSRGGETQYF,TGTGCCAGCAGTCGGGGGGGGGAGACCCAGTACTTC
TRBV6-1,-,TRBJ2-2,TRBD2,CASSEGLAGETGELFF,TGTGCCAGCAGTGAAGGACTAGCGGGAGAAACCGGGGAGCTGTTTTTT
TRBV7-9,-,TRBJ2-3,TRBD2,CASSLGTSGAHTDTQYF,TGTGCCAGCAGCCTTGGGACTAGCGGAGCCCACACAGATACGCAGTATTTT
TRBV5-1,-,TRBJ2-7,-,CASSLPGSSYEQYF,TGCGCCAGCAGCTTGCCAGGATCCTCCTACGAGCAGTACTTC
TRBV7-9,-,TRBJ1-5,-,CASSLRGNEQPQHF,TGTGCCAGCAGCTTACGAGGGAACGAGCAGCCCCAGCATTTT
TRBV15,-,TRBJ1-5,TRBD1,CATSRQTGGWGSNQPQHF,TGTGCCACCAGCAGACAGACAGGGGGCTGGGGGAGCAATCAGCCCCAGCATTTT
TRBV11-2,few,TRBJ2-1,-,CASSSQGWGDEQFF,TGTGCCAGCAGCAGCCAGGGGTGGGGCGATGAGCAGTTCTTC
TRBV5-1,-,TRBJ2-1,TRBD2,CASSLGRTSGRGDEQFF,TGCGCCAGCAGCTTGGGACGGACTAGCGGGAGAGGGGATGAGCAGTTCTTC
TRBV3-1/TRBV3-2,-,TRBJ2-2,-,CASSQDVGLQPTGELFF,TGTGCCAGCAGCCAAGATGTAGGACTACAACCCACCGGGGAGCTGTTTTTT
TRBV19,-,TRBJ1-2,TRBD1,CASSSTGGGNYGYTF,TGTGCCAGTAGTAGCACAGGGGGGGGAAACTATGGCTACACCTTC
TRBV7-3,-,TRBJ1-1,-,CASSLMRDTEAFF,TGTGCCAGCAGCTTAATGAGGGACACCGAAGCTTTCTTT
TRBV5-4,once,TRBJ1-4,TRBD1,CASSSRTGDNEKLFF,TGTGCCAGCAGCTCCAGGACAGGGGATAATGAAAAACTGTTTTTT
TRBV24-1,-,TRBJ2-2,-,CATSDVGGRTGELFF,TGTGCCACCAGTGACGTCGGGGGGCGGACCGGGGAGCTGTTTTTT
TRBV3-1/TRBV3-2,-,TRBJ1-3,TRBD1,CASSRQGAGNTIYF,TGTGCCAGCAGCCGACAGGGGGCTGGAAACACCATATATTTT
TRBV14,-,TRBJ2-1,-,CASSPLSGQGSYNEQFF,TGTGCCAGCAGCCCTTTAAGCGGCCAAGGCTCCTACAATGAGCAGTTCTTC
TRBV3-1/TRBV3-2,-,TRBJ2-7,TRBD2,CASSQELPGGEQYF,TGTGCCAGCAGCCAAGAGCTCCCCGGGGGGGAGCAGTACTTC
TRBV28,-,TRBJ2-5,-,CASCRGTNLNLETQYF,TGTGCCAGCTGTAGAGGGACAAACCTGAACCTAGAGACCCAGTACTTC
TRBV28,once,TRBJ2-5,TRBD2,CAANGIAGVQETQYF,TGTGCCGCCAATGGAATAGCGGGAGTCCAAGAGACCCAGTACTTC
TRBV5-1,few,TRBJ1-1,-,CASSSGQPNTEAFF,TGCGCCAGCAGCTCGGGACAACCGAACACTGAAGCTTTCTTT
TRBV4-1,-,TRBJ1-6,-,CASSQAPSPLHF,TGCGCCAGCAGCCAGGCACCCTCACCCCTCCACTTT
TRBV4-1,-,TRBJ2-1,TRBD2,CASSQDQLASSYNEQFF,TGCGCCAGCAGCCAAGATCAACTAGCGTCATCCTACAATGAGCAGTTCTTC
TRBV7-9,-,TRBJ2-7,TRBD1,CASSLAKGQAYEQYF,TGTGCCAGCAGCTTAGCGAAGGGACAGGCCTACGAGCAGTACTTC
TRBV7-8,-,TRBJ2-2,-,CASSHPDRTGELFF,TGTGCCAGCAGCCATCCGGACAGAACCGGGGAGCTGTTTTTT